The TCR beta chain under discussion was sequenced for a study of T cell responses to AZD1222 COVID-19 vaccine. Study-wide results and caveats: Baseline antibody screening turned up just six or seven seropositive AZD1222 recipients. Targets within unmutated variant regions were reportedly found for nearly half of spike-specific TCRs.

Sequenced by immunoSEQ multiplex PCR; TCRdb stores in-frame clones only, minus some. The sample carries around 160,000 clones, roughly 91% recorded once. A remark on this clone: What it binds is unknown.

The sequenced sample was peripheral blood, obtained on day 0 of AZD1222 vaccination. The TCR sequence derives from an adult in good health.

CDR3 amino acids: CASSRTGTAVGYTF. CDR3 bases: TGTGCCAGCAGCCGTACAGGGACAGCGGTAGGCTACACCTTC. This rearrangement joins TRBV7-9 to TRBJ1-2; 7 bases fit TRBD1. The CDR3 has 14 amino acids. Unmatched junction bases numbered 11, after V lost 5 bases and J lost 8 bases. Per the germline V gene, CDR1 is SEHNR and CDR2 is FQNEAQ (reference sequence).